This record concerns one T cell receptor beta chain sequence. The antigen is unknown. One junction end does not reproduce the germline sequence, and a read error may be involved. These donors, healthy bone marrow donors, were studied. The sample originates from a study of cytomegalovirus exposure and HLA in healthy donors. Study-level points and caveats: As a later analysis showed, several of the most significant clusters appeared to be linked to common viral pathogens. TCR beta chain V- and J-gene trimming was linked, in a later analysis, to a missense variant in DCLRE1C.

60 Vbeta and 13 Jbeta primers were used in PCR. Profiling relied on immunoSEQ multiplex PCR, and the TCRdb table lists in-frame clones only, not all of them. Here the sample spans 90,000 to 120,000 clones, around 76% being singletons. The clonotype was recovered from a man between 18 and 35 years old in good health and CMV-seronegative. The specimen sequenced was PBMCs.

In nucleotides, the CDR3 is TGTGCCAGCAGTTACGGCGGGGGCTACCCCTTC. It yields the protein CASSYGGGYPF. The V and J genes are TRBV6-5 and TRBJ1-2, with D perhaps TRBD1 (6 bases). CDR1 MNHEY and CDR2 SVGAGI come from the germline V gene. The CDR3 totals 11 residues.